Below are 21 T cell receptor beta chains sequenced from a single sample in a study of cytomegalovirus exposure and HLA in healthy donors. With 60 Vbeta and 13 Jbeta primers, the PCR was carried out. Sequenced by immunoSEQ multiplex PCR; TCRdb stores in-frame clones only, minus some. The data show roughly 150,000 clones, nearly 70% seen once. The sample was PBMCs. The receptor set was obtained from a man aged 30 to 39 in good health and CMV-seropositive.

In this sample, this clone turned up once. The chain combines TRBV7-2 with TRBJ2-7, with 9 bases lining up with TRBD2. V was clipped by 0 bases and J by 4 bases; unmatched bases: 10. Germline assignment: CDR1 SGHTA and CDR2 FQGNSA. CDR3 size: 17 residues. The CDR3 sequence is CASSLALGVAGEYEQYF. The CDR3 nucleotides read TGTGCCAGCAGCTTAGCACTGGGGGTAGCGGGAGAGTACGAGCAGTACTTC. The full variable domain, rest sourced from reference TRBV7-2 and TRBJ2-7, is GAGVSQSPSNKVTEKGKDVELRCDPISGHTALYWYRQSLGQGLEFLIYFQGNSAPDKSGLPSDRFSAERTGGSVSTLTIQRTQQEDSAVYLCASSLALGVAGEYEQYFGPGTRLTVT.

The V and J genes are TRBV5-1 and TRBJ2-7; a weak D match, TRBD1 (7 bases). V lost 3 bases and J 2 bases, leaving 15 bases between the germline ends. The CDR3 runs 15 residues. Germline V gene lookup returns CDR1 SGHRS and CDR2 YFSETQ. This chain's CDR3 is CASSWGDSLTYEQYF. The CDR3, as DNA: TGCGCCAGCAGCTGGGGGGACAGCTTAACCTACGAGCAGTACTTC.

This sequence joins TRBV20-1 and TRBJ2-7; D uncertain. The CDR3 consists of 10 residues. V was cut by 3 bases and J by 4 bases, with 4 bases left in between. CDR1 and CDR2 (germline): DFQATT, SNEGSKA (reference sequence). The CDR3 DNA sequence: TGCAGTGCTAGCGAGTACGAGCAGTACTTC. Protein product: CSASEYEQYF.

The rearrangement links TRBV11-3 to TRBJ2-7, with TRBD2 as a possible D gene (5 bases). With 1 base removed from V and 5 bases from J, the gap between germline ends came to 12 bases. Germline V gene lookup returns CDR1 SGHNT and CDR2 YENEEA. CDR3 length: 14 amino acids. The CDR3 here is CASSLGRGNHEQYF. CDR3 nucleotides: TGTGCCAGCAGCTTAGGTCGGGGTAACCACGAGCAGTACTTC.

V and J are TRBV19 and TRBJ2-1; 13 bases match TRBD2. Germline V gene data show CDR1 as LNHDA and CDR2 as SQIVND (reference sequence). The CDR3 spans 14 residues. V dropped 9 bases and J dropped 6; count of bases not matched to a gene: 5. The CDR3 DNA is TGTGCCAGCCTCGGGACTAGCGGGACCAATGAGCAGTTCTTC. Translation gives CASLGTSGTNEQFF.

The chain uses TRBV28 and TRBJ1-2, with D perhaps matching TRBD1 (6 bases). The germline V and J ends were trimmed by 5 bases and 10 bases, with 14 bases remaining between them. Germline lookup yields CDR1 MDHEN and CDR2 SYDVKM. This CDR3 is 12 amino acids long. The CDR3 reads CASSLDRRFYTF. Written as DNA, the CDR3 is TGTGCCAGCAGTCTCGACAGGCGATTCTACACCTTC.

The chain employs TRBV5-4 and TRBJ2-7, with 10 bases identical to TRBD2. This CDR3 comprises 14 residues. CDR1 is SGHNT and CDR2 is YYREEE in the germline V gene (reference sequence). The V and J ends lost 4 bases and 5 bases, in that order; junction bases with no gene match: 6. The CDR3 nucleotides are TGTGCCAGCAGCGTACCTAGCGGGAGTAACGAGCAGTACTTC. Protein product: CASSVPSGSNEQYF. Looking up the rest from reference TRBV5-4 and TRBJ2-7 gives the full variable domain: ETGVTQSPTHLIKTRGQQVTLRCSSQSGHNTVSWYQQALGQGPQFIFQYYREEENGRGNFPPRFSGLQFPNYSSELNVNALELDDSALYLCASSVPSGSNEQYFGPGTRLTVT.

This sequence joins TRBV6-5 and TRBJ2-7, with 11 bases identical to TRBD2. The CDR3 has 15 amino acids. CDR1 and CDR2 (germline): MNHEY, SVGAGI. V gave up 5 bases and J gave up 3 bases; unmatched junction bases: 6. The CDR3 DNA is TGTGCCAGCAGTATACTAACTAGCGGGAGCTACGAGCAGTACTTC. Protein sequence: CASSILTSGSYEQYF.

The chain joins TRBV21-1 to TRBJ2-1; the D call in the table, TRBD1, was not verified against the DNA. TRBV21-1 is noted as a pseudogene. The CDR3 runs 15 residues. The CDR3 nucleotides are TGTGCCAGCAGCAAAGTCCCAGGGGGCTACAATGAGCAGTTCTTC. It is translated as CASSKVPGGYNEQFF.

V is TRBV18 and J is TRBJ1-2; 10 bases are shared with TRBD1. V was clipped by 2 bases and J by 7 bases; unmatched bases: 4. The CDR3 is 14 residues long. Germline V gene sequence: CDR1 KGHSH, CDR2 LQKENI. CDR3 bases: TGTGCCAGCTCACCAGAGACAGGGGGCTTTGGCTACACCTTC. Its translation: CASSPETGGFGYTF.

V and J are TRBV7-2 and TRBJ1-2; possible D gene TRBD1, 5 bases. The V end was cut by 1 base, the J end by 8 bases, with 11 bases between. Germline assignment: CDR1 SGHTA and CDR2 FQGNSA. CDR3 size: 13 residues. This chain's CDR3 is CASSLGQGGGYTF. The CDR3 coding sequence is TGTGCCAGCAGCTTAGGGCAGGGAGGAGGCTACACCTTC.

This clone was observed once. The rearrangement links TRBV5-4 to TRBJ2-5, with 10 bases matching TRBD1. The trim removed 5 bases at V and 5 bases at J, leaving 12 bases unmatched. Germline loops: CDR1 SGHNT, CDR2 YYREEE (reference sequence). This CDR3 is 16 amino acids long. The CDR3 spells CASRPGTGVGRETQYF. The CDR3 region has the DNA TGTGCCAGCAGGCCCGGGACAGGGGTAGGTCGGGAGACCCAGTACTTC.

This rearrangement joins TRBV5-4 to TRBJ2-7; TRBD2 matches at 7 bases. This CDR3 region has 15 residues. The junction had 9 bases not matched to a gene; V was cut back by 1 base and J by 5 bases. The germline CDR1 and CDR2 sequences are SGHNT and YYREEE (reference sequence). The CDR3 DNA reads as TGTGCCAGCAGCTTGAACCAAGCGGGATTGAACGAGCAGTACTTC. This gives the protein CASSLNQAGLNEQYF.

This clone was seen a few times. The rearrangement links TRBV29-1 to TRBJ2-7; a possible D gene is TRBD2 (6 bases). The CDR3 sequence is 12 residues long. V dropped 6 bases and J dropped 4 bases, with 13 bases sitting between them. CDR1 is SQVTM, CDR2 ANQGSEA, per germline. The CDR3 loop reads CSVTVAGYEQYF. Written as DNA, the CDR3 is TGCAGCGTCACCGTGGCGGGATACGAGCAGTACTTC.

The table lists this clone with a count of one. CDR3 DNA sequence: TGTGCCTGGAGAGCCCCGGGACTAGCGTTGGCCGGGGAGCTGTTTTTT. Translation gives CAWRAPGLALAGELFF. This chain links TRBV30 with TRBJ2-2; 10 positions match TRBD2. Trimming took 3 bases from V and 6 from J; bases not matched to a gene: 10. Germline V gene sequence: CDR1 GTSNPN, CDR2 SVGIG (reference sequence). CDR3 size: 16 residues.

This chain links TRBV21-1 with TRBJ1-5; TRBD1 was called by the table and not checked on the DNA. TRBV21-1 is deemed a pseudogene. The CDR3 consists of 18 residues. CDR3 in amino acids: CASKTGQGHLKGNQPQHF. For the CDR3, the DNA is TGTGCCAGCAAGACGGGACAGGGTCACCTAAAGGGCAATCAGCCCCAGCATTTT.

In this sample, this clone turned up a few times. The V call is TRBV27, the J call TRBJ2-7, with 14 bases lining up with TRBD2. The CDR3 has 17 residues. The germline gives CDR1 MNHEY, CDR2 SMNVEV (reference sequence). Trimming removed 5 bases from V and 2 bases from J; junction bases left unmatched: 8. This CDR3 is CASSPWTSGRPTYEQYF. CDR3 in DNA: TGTGCCAGCAGTCCTTGGACTAGCGGGAGGCCTACCTACGAGCAGTACTTC.

This chain links TRBV7-9 with TRBJ2-5; a weak D match, TRBD2 (6 bases). V lost 4 bases and J 4 bases, leaving 10 bases between the germline ends. The CDR3 consists of 13 residues. Germline CDR1 is SEHNR and CDR2 is FQNEAQ (reference sequence). The CDR3 loop reads CASSSGTSETQYF. In DNA, the CDR3 is TGTGCCAGCAGCTCTGGGACTTCAGAGACCCAGTACTTC.

The chain employs TRBV6-4 and TRBJ2-1; D may be TRBD2 (5 bases). CDR3 length equals 16 residues. The germline gives CDR1 MRHNA, CDR2 SNTAGT. V was pared by 0 bases and J by 8 bases, with 17 bases between. CDR3: CASSDSPGSNADEQFF. The CDR3 nucleotides read TGTGCCAGCAGTGACTCACCGGGGTCGAATGCGGATGAGCAGTTCTTC.

The J gene is TRBJ2-7, the V gene TRBV6-5; perhaps TRBD2 as D (6 bases). Germline V gives CDR1 MNHEY, CDR2 SVGAGI. V lost 6 bases and J 3 bases, leaving 15 bases between the germline ends. CDR3 length: 14 amino acids. The CDR3, as DNA: TGTGCCAGCAGGAGGGTGCGGGACGGCTACGAGCAGTACTTC. Encoded protein: CASRRVRDGYEQYF.

The chain links TRBV7-2 to TRBJ2-7, with D perhaps matching TRBD2 (6 bases). Germline V gene lookup returns CDR1 SGHTA and CDR2 FQGNSA. The CDR3 covers 14 residues. Trimming removed 8 bases from V and 0 bases from J, with 14 bases in between. The CDR3 DNA follows: TGTGCCAGCCGCACAGATAGCGGCTCCTACGAGCAGTACTTC. Translated, it gives CASRTDSGSYEQYF. Full variable domain (remainder filled in from reference TRBV7-2 and TRBJ2-7): GAGVSQSPSNKVTEKGKDVELRCDPISGHTALYWYRQSLGQGLEFLIYFQGNSAPDKSGLPSDRFSAERTGGSVSTLTIQRTQQEDSAVYLCASRTDSGSYEQYFGPGTRLTVT.